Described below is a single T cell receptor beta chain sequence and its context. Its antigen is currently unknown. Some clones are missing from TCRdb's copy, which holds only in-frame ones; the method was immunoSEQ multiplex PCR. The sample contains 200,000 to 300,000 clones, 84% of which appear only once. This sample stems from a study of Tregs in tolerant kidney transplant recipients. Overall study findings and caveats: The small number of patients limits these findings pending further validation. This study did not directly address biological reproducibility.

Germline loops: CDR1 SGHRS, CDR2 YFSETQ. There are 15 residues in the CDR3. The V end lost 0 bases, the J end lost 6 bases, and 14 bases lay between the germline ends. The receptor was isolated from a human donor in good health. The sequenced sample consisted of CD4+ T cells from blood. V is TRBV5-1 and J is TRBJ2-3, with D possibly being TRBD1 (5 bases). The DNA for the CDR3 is TGCGCCAGCAGCTTGGAGGCAGGGTTGGCGGATACGCAGTATTTT. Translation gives CASSLEAGLADTQYF.